These 21 T cell receptor beta chains were sequenced from one sample in a study of blood T cells in healthy people across ages. Together with a sample-barcoded 5' primer, a J-beta primer mix was included in a second PCR lasting about 7 to 12 cycles. TCRdb used MiXCR to reprocess the 5' RACE reads, holding one entry per CDR3 protein. The table shows around 1,700,000 distinct CDR3 sequences, with 28% occurring only once. Sequencing input: blood. Receptors originate from a woman between 25 and 40 years old in good health.

The rearrangement joins TRBV5-1 to TRBJ2-1; 9 bases are shared with TRBD2. Germline lookup yields CDR1 SGHRS and CDR2 YFSETQ. The J segment lost 9 bases and the V segment lost 4 bases, leaving 11 bases of the junction unmatched. The CDR3 runs 15 residues. The CDR3: CASSPRPSGDVEQFF. The CDR3 nucleotides read TGCGCCAGCAGCCCCCGGCCTAGCGGGGACGTTGAGCAGTTCTTC.

This clonotype came up a few times. The rearrangement links TRBV20-1 to TRBJ1-5; TRBD1 is a possible D gene (5 bases). There are 15 residues in the CDR3. Germline CDR1 and CDR2: DFQATT and SNEGSKA (reference sequence). V shed 1 base and J shed 0 bases, with 10 bases lying between them. CDR3 nucleotides: TGCAGTGCTAGAGGGGGCAGTCATAGCAATCAGCCCCAGCATTTT. Its translation: CSARGGSHSNQPQHF.

This sequence joins TRBV4-1 and TRBJ2-6, with 10 bases identical to TRBD1. After removal of 6 bases from V and 0 bases from J, the junction contained 2 bases not matched to a gene. Germline-derived CDR1 and CDR2 are MGHRA and YSYEKL. The CDR3 is made up of 16 amino acids. The CDR3: CASRDRGGSGANVLTF. The DNA of the CDR3 is TGCGCCAGCAGGGACAGGGGGGGCTCTGGGGCCAACGTCCTGACTTTC.

This clonotype was seen only a few times. The chain joins TRBV20-1 to TRBJ2-7, with 8 bases lining up with TRBD1. Looked up from germline, CDR1 is DFQATT and CDR2 is SNEGSKA (reference sequence). V was pared by 6 bases and J by 2 bases, with 6 bases of the junction left unmatched. This CDR3 has 13 residues. CDR3 protein: CSAPDRGTYEQYF. CDR3 bases: TGCAGTGCCCCAGACAGGGGTACCTACGAGCAGTACTTC.

The genes are TRBV30 and TRBJ1-6, with D unclear. V was clipped by 2 bases and J by 10 bases, with 12 bases between them. Germline CDR1 reads GTSNPN; CDR2 reads SVGIG (reference sequence). CDR3 size: 13 residues. CDR3 in DNA: TGTGCCTGGAGTCCACTGGGGTACTCACCCCTCCACTTT. It yields the protein CAWSPLGYSPLHF. The variable domain in full, with the rest retrieved from reference TRBV30 and TRBJ1-6, is SQTIHQWPATLVQPVGSPLSLECTVEGTSNPNLYWYRQAAGRGLQLLFYSVGIGQISSEVPQNLSASRPQDRQFILSSKKLLLSDSGFYLCAWSPLGYSPLHFGNGTRLTVT.

To note about this clonotype: A read error may be the cause here, since a much bigger clone is one base away. The chain recombines TRBV5-1 with TRBJ2-7; 7 nucleotides agree with TRBD1. Germline CDR1 and CDR2: SGHRS and YFSETQ. The CDR3 has 18 residues. CDR3: CTSSSEDRARNENYEQYF. CDR3 in DNA: TGCACCAGCAGCTCGGAAGACAGGGCGCGGAACGAAAACTACGAGCAGTACTTC.

This clonotype was seen at least ten times. The V gene is TRBV20-1, the J gene TRBJ2-7; 8 nucleotides line up with TRBD2. In germline, CDR1 is DFQATT, CDR2 SNEGSKA (reference sequence). CDR3 length: 19 residues. J gave up 7 bases and V 0 bases, and 23 bases lay outside the gene matches. The CDR3 is CSARETRTNLAGGLTEQYF. DNA of the CDR3: TGCAGTGCTAGAGAAACCCGAACTAATCTCGCGGGAGGACTTACGGAGCAGTACTTC.

The chain is built from TRBV7-2 and TRBJ2-1; the D gene is possibly TRBD2 (5 bases). Germline V lookup: CDR1 SGHTA, CDR2 FQGNSA. The CDR3 consists of 14 residues. V lost 5 bases and J lost 8, with 16 bases in between. CDR3 coding DNA: TGTGCCAGCAGCCCCCTCTCGGGGAGCCATGAGCAGTTCTTC. Translation gives CASSPLSGSHEQFF.

This chain uses TRBV6-2 or TRBV6-3 with TRBJ2-5; D is undetermined. V was pared by 2 bases and J by 0 bases, with 4 bases between. The CDR3 covers 13 residues. Germline V lookup: CDR1 MNHEY, CDR2 SVGEGT. CDR3 in amino acids: CASSYEHQETQYF. CDR3 bases: TGTGCCAGCAGTTACGAACACCAAGAGACCCAGTACTTC.

The sample holds one count of this clonotype. The chain links TRBV6-1 to TRBJ1-2; D uncertain. The length of the CDR3 is 12 residues. V gave up 8 bases and J gave up 1 base, with 8 bases separating them. Germline values: CDR1 MNHNS, CDR2 SASEGT. The CDR3 region has the DNA TGTGCCAGCGGGAGGCTTAACTATGGCTACACCTTC. This gives the protein CASGRLNYGYTF.

There are a few counts of this clonotype. The chain is built from TRBV18 and TRBJ1-3, with D uncertain. CDR1 is KGHSH and CDR2 is LQKENI in the germline V gene. This CDR3 has 11 residues. Trimming pared 5 bases from V and 8 bases from J, leaving 7 bases between. The CDR3 region is CASSYGDTIYF. The CDR3 coding sequence is TGTGCCAGCTCATACGGGGACACCATATATTTT.

J is TRBJ1-1 and V is TRBV25-1; 7 bases line up with TRBD1. CDR1 and CDR2 from the germline V gene are MGHDK and SYGVNS. The CDR3 covers 15 residues. J lost 5 bases, V lost 6 bases, and 12 bases had no gene match. The CDR3 protein is CASSPGTAIGTEAFF. The CDR3 DNA is TGTGCCAGCAGCCCCGGGACAGCAATTGGGACTGAAGCTTTCTTT.

This clonotype was seen only a few times. The V gene is TRBV10-3, the J gene TRBJ2-7; no firm D call. Trimming removed 2 bases from V and 2 bases from J, with 7 bases in between. From germline, CDR1 is ENHRY and CDR2 SYGVKD. The CDR3 extends over 13 amino acids. CDR3 protein: CAISEGETYEQYF. The DNA for the CDR3 is TGTGCCATCAGTGAGGGAGAGACCTACGAGCAGTACTTC.

The genes are TRBV6-1 and TRBJ1-1, with TRBD1 matching 7 bases. The CDR3 contains 14 residues. The V and J ends lost 5 bases and 5 bases, in that order; junction bases with no gene match: 8. Germline CDR1 reads MNHNS; CDR2 reads SASEGT. The CDR3 DNA reads as TGTGCCAGCAGTAAAACAGGGGCCGGAACTGAAGCTTTCTTT. As protein: CASSKTGAGTEAFF.

This clonotype was seen more than once but under ten times. The chain couples TRBV6-2 or TRBV6-3 to TRBJ2-1; 14 positions match TRBD2. The junction had 15 bases not matched to a gene; V was cut back by 5 bases and J by 0 bases. Germline values: CDR1 MNHEY, CDR2 SVGEGT. The CDR3 covers 21 residues. The CDR3 coding sequence is TGTGCCAGCAGTCCCCGGCCCGGGACTAGCGGGGGCCCAAGCTCCTACAATGAGCAGTTCTTC. Amino acid sequence: CASSPRPGTSGGPSSYNEQFF.

Remarks on this clonotype: The junction differs from germline at one of its ends, possibly a read error. CDR3 protein: CSARVGGNTVTQYF. In DNA, the CDR3 is TGCAGTGCTAGGGTGGGAGGGAACACAGTTACGCAGTATTTT. The V and J genes are TRBV20-1 and TRBJ2-3, with 7 positions matching TRBD2. The CDR3 is 14 residues long. Germline V gene data show CDR1 as DFQATT and CDR2 as SNEGSKA (reference sequence).

Worth noting for this clonotype: A junction end diverges from the germline sequence, so it may reflect a read error. The V and J genes are TRBV19 and TRBJ2-7; 9 bases align to TRBD1. This CDR3 has 14 amino acids. In germline, CDR1 is LNHDA, CDR2 SQIVND (reference sequence). Here the CDR3 reads CASSMGTGTYKQYF. In DNA form, the CDR3 reads TGTGCCAGTAGTATGGGGACAGGGACCTACAAGCAGTACTTC.

This sequence joins TRBV7-9 and TRBJ2-1; D not certain. V was cut by 3 bases and J by 0 bases, with 6 bases left in between. The CDR3 sequence is 14 residues long. Germline V CDR1 and CDR2: SEHNR, FQNEAQ (reference sequence). The CDR3 sequence is CASSFLSSYNEQFF. The CDR3, as DNA: TGTGCCAGCAGCTTTCTGAGCTCCTACAATGAGCAGTTCTTC.

The chain has TRBV28 and TRBJ2-2; 8 bases agree with TRBD2. This CDR3 is built from 17 residues. V lost 2 bases and J lost 8; bases outside the gene matches: 13. Germline lookup yields CDR1 MDHEN and CDR2 SYDVKM. Here the CDR3 reads CASSLTFLAGGPGELFF. The DNA of the CDR3 is TGTGCCAGCAGTTTAACTTTCCTCGCGGGAGGCCCTGGGGAGCTGTTTTTT.

This clonotype was observed a few times. This chain uses TRBV2 with TRBJ1-2; D is ambiguous. With 7 bases removed from V and 5 bases from J, the gap between germline ends came to 17 bases. Per the germline V gene, CDR1 is SNHLY and CDR2 is FYNNEI. The CDR3 is 14 amino acids. CDR3 sequence (DNA): TGTGCCAGCACTCCCGACACCCTGGTTTATGGCTACACCTTC. Translation gives CASTPDTLVYGYTF.

This clonotype was detected only a few times. The rearrangement joins TRBV20-1 to TRBJ1-1, with a tentative D call TRBD1 (5 bases). With 3 bases removed from V and 7 bases from J, the gap between germline ends came to 9 bases. The germline gives CDR1 DFQATT, CDR2 SNEGSKA (reference sequence). The CDR3 length is 11 residues. Here the CDR3 reads CSARVGLEAFF. In DNA, the CDR3 is TGCAGTGCTAGGGTGGGGCTTGAAGCTTTCTTT.